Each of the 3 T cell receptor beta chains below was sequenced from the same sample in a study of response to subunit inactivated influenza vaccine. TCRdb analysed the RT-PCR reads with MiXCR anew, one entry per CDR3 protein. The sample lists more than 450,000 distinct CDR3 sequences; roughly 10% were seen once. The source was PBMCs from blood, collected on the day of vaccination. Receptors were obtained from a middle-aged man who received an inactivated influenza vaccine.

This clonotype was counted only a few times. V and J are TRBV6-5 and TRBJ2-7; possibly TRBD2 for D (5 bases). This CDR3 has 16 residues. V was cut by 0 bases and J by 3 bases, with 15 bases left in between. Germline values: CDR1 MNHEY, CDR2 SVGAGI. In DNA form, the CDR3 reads TGTGCCAGCAGTTACTCGAGGAGGAGAACGAGCTACGAGCAGTACTTC. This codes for CASSYSRRRTSYEQYF.

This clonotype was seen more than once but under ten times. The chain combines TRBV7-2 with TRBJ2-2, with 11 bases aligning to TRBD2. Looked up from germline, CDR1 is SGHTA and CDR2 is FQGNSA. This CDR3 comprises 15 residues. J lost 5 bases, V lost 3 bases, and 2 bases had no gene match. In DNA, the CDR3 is TGTGCCAGCAGCTTCACTAGCGGGGGTACCGGGGAGCTGTTTTTT. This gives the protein CASSFTSGGTGELFF.

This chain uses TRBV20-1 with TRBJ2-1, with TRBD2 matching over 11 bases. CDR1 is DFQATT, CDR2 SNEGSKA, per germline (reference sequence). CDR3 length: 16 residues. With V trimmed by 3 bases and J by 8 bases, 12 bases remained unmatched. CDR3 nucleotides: TGCAGTGCTAGCTTGGGACTAGCGGCACTTAGGGATGAGCAGTTCTTC. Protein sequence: CSASLGLAALRDEQFF.